The source of this T cell receptor (beta chain) is a study of blood T cell repertoires in COVID-19 (dated by TCRdb to 2020 to 2021). General notes on the study: Samples from collaborators originated in the United States, Italy and Spain and spanned both the acute and convalescent phases of COVID-19. The material from the prospective study consisted of cDNA or gDNA derived from T cells, B-cell-depleted T cells, or PBMCs. The dataset comprised deeply sampled blood TCRbeta repertoires from subjects exposed to, actively infected with, or recovered from COVID-19. The repertoires were released in a freely available public database meant as a resource for research on the immune response to SARS-CoV-2. The samples were drawn from two sources: the first 160 participants of the ongoing ImmuneRACE study, and over 950 subjects contributed by 6 global collaborators. The sample metadata nearly always contained a de-identified subject ID, COVID-19 status, age in years and sex. Where HLA class I and class II types were available, the types were taken from metadata supplied by the sample provider, not from assay-based typing. Points the paper makes about the study in general: Clinical and demographic metadata were provided uncurated, with the amount varying by source and participant.

Enrolling through a virtual design, the prospective study's participants ranged in age from roughly 18 to 95 years and lived across 20 to 30 United States geographic areas. In the prospective study, cohorts were assigned on the basis of participant-reported clinical history obtained from a screening survey and a study questionnaire. Recovered participants in ImmuneRACE Cohort 3 were defined by two consecutive negative NP/OP PCR tests, clearance by a healthcare professional, or resolution of symptoms. In the prospective study, whole blood, serum and a nasopharyngeal or oropharyngeal swab were collected from each participant by mobile phlebotomists. Additional blood draws and questionnaires over a 2-month period could optionally be provided by prospective study participants. Before DNA extraction, blood samples from the prospective study were shipped at room temperature or frozen. As to this clone: This clone's antigen is unknown. Per-base quality was not reported, and no clone a single base away is much larger than it.

TCRbeta CDR3 regions were amplified from genomic DNA by means of the immunoSEQ Assay, a bias-controlled multiplex PCR. The authors' analysis ran thus. Nucleated cell counts per sample were estimated from amplification of reference gene primers within the assay. Sequence reads were collapsed and filtered to measure the absolute abundance of every unique TCRbeta CDR3 rearrangement. For each sample, productive Simpson clonality was calculated by taking the square root of Simpson's diversity index across productive rearrangements. TCRdb retrieved this table from immuneACCESS and kept in-frame rearrangements only. Not all clones are present; in checked studies, unresolved V genes account for under half, and no reason is known for the remainder. The DNA was the basis for D and trimming; V, J and clone size are from that table. The table for this sample lists 300,000 to 400,000 clones; 89% of them were counted only once. The ten largest clones add up to approximately 5% of the sample.

Ends trimmed: V by 1 base, J by 5 bases; bases unmatched to a gene: 3. CDR1 SGHAT and CDR2 FQNNGV were looked up in the germline V gene. Its CDR3 holds 14 amino acids, cysteine through phenylalanine. The read is trimmed to its CDR3 DNA, 42 bases read in frame from base 1. The chain employs TRBV11-2 and TRBJ2-3, with 7 bases matching TRBD1. The clonotype was recovered from a man aged 55-75 years who had recovered from COVID-19. Sequencing was done on a sample of PBMCs or T cells enriched from blood (not recorded which). The nucleotides read TGTGCCAGCAGCTTAGTTTACAGGGGAGATACGCAGTATTTT. Translation gives CASSLVYRGDTQYF. With the portions outside the CDR3 filled from the reference TRBV11-2 and TRBJ2-3 genes, the complete variable region becomes EAGVAQSPRYKIIEKRQSVAFWCNPISGHATLYWYQQILGQGPKLLIQFQNNGVVDDSQLPKDRFSAERLKGVDSTLKIQPAKLEDSAVYLCASSLVYRGDTQYFGPGTRLTVL.